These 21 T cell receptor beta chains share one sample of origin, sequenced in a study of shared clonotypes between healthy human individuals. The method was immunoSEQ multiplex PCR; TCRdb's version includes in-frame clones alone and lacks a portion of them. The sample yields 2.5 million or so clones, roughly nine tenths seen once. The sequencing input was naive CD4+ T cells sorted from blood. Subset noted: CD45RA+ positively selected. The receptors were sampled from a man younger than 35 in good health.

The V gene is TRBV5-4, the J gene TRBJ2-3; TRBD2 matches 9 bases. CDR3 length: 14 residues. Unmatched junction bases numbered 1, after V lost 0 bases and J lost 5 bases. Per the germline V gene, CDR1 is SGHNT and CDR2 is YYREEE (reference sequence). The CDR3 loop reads CASSLGGRVDTQYF. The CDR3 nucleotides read TGTGCCAGCAGCTTGGGCGGGAGGGTAGATACGCAGTATTTT.

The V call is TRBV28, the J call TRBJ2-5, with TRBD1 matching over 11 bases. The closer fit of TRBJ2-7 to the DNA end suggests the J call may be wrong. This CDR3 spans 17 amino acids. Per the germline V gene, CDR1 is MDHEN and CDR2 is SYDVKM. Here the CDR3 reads CASTSGPGQGARYEQYF. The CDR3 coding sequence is TGTGCCAGCACCTCCGGGCCAGGACAGGGGGCAAGGTACGAGCAGTACTTC.

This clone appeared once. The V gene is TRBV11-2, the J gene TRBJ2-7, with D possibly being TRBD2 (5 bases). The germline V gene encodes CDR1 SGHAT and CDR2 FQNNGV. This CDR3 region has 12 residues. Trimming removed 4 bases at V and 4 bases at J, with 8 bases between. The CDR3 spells CASSYGRYEQYF. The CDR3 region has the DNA TGTGCCAGCAGCTATGGGAGATACGAGCAGTACTTC. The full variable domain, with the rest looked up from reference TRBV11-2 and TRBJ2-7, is EAGVAQSPRYKIIEKRQSVAFWCNPISGHATLYWYQQILGQGPKLLIQFQNNGVVDDSQLPKDRFSAERLKGVDSTLKIQPAKLEDSAVYLCASSYGRYEQYFGPGTRLTVT.

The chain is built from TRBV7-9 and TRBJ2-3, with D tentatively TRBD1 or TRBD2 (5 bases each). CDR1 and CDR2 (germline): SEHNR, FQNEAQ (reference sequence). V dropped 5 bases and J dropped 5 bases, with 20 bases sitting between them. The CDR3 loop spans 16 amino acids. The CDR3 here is CASSNMSGTRVDTQYF. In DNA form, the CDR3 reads TGTGCCAGCAGCAATATGTCCGGGACCCGCGTAGATACGCAGTATTTT.

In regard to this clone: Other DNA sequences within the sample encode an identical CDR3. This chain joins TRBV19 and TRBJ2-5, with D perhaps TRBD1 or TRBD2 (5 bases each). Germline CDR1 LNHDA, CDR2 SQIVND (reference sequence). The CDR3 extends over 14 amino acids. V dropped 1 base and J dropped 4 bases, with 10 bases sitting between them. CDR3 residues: CASSIGGVGETQYF. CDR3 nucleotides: TGTGCCAGTAGTATAGGAGGGGTTGGAGAGACCCAGTACTTC.

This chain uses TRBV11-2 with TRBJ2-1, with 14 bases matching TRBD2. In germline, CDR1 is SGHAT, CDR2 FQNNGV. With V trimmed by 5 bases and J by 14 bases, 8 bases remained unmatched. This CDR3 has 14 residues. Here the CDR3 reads CASSHSGTSGSKFF. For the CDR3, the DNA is TGTGCCAGCAGCCACTCCGGGACTAGCGGGAGTAAGTTCTTC. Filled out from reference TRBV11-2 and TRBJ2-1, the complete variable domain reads EAGVAQSPRYKIIEKRQSVAFWCNPISGHATLYWYQQILGQGPKLLIQFQNNGVVDDSQLPKDRFSAERLKGVDSTLKIQPAKLEDSAVYLCASSHSGTSGSKFFGPGTRLTVL.

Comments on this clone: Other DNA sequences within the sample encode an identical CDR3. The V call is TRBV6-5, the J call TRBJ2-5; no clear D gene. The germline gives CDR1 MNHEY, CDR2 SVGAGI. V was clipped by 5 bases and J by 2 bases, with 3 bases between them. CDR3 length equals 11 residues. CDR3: CASSKQETQYF. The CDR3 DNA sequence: TGTGCCAGCAGTAAGCAAGAGACCCAGTACTTC.

The CDR3 nucleotides are TGCGCCAGCAGCGTGGACGGGCGGAACACTGAAGCTTTCTTT. This codes for CASSVDGRNTEAFF. The chain combines TRBV5-1 with TRBJ1-1; unclear D gene. V was clipped by 4 bases and J by 1 base, with 11 bases between them. Germline V gene lookup returns CDR1 SGHRS and CDR2 YFSETQ. This CDR3 has 14 amino acids.

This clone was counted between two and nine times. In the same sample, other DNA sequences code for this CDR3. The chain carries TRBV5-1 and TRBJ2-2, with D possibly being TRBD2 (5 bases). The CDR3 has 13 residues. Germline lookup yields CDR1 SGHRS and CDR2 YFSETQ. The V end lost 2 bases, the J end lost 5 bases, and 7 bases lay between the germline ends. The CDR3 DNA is TGCGCCAGCAGCTTCCGGGGAACCGGGGAGCTGTTTTTT. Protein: CASSFRGTGELFF.

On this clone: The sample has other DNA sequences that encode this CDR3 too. The CDR3 sequence: CAISESTDTQYF. In nucleotides, the CDR3 is TGTGCCATCAGTGAGTCTACAGATACGCAGTATTTT. The J gene is TRBJ2-3, the V gene TRBV10-3; D is unclear. Looked up from germline, CDR1 is ENHRY and CDR2 is SYGVKD. Trimming took 0 bases from V and 3 from J, leaving 1 base between them. The CDR3 totals 12 residues.

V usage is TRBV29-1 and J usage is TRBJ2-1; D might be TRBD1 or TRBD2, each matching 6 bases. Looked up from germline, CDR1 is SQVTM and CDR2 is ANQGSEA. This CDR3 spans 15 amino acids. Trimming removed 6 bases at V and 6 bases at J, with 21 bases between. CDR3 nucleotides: TGCAGCGTCCCCTGGGGGGCCCGCTACAGCAATGAGCAGTTCTTC. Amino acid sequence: CSVPWGARYSNEQFF.

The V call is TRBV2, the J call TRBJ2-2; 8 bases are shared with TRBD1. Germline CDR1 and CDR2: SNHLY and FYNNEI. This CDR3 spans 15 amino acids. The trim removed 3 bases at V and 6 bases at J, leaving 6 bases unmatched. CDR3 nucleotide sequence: TGTGCCAGCAGTGACCCAGGGGGCGCCGCCGGGGAGCTGTTTTTT. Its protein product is CASSDPGGAAGELFF.

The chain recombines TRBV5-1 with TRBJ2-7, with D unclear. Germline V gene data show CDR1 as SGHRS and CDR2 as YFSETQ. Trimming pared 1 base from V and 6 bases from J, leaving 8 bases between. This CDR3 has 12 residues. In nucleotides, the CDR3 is TGCGCCAGCAGCTTGACACTTTCCGAGCAGTACTTC. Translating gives CASSLTLSEQYF.

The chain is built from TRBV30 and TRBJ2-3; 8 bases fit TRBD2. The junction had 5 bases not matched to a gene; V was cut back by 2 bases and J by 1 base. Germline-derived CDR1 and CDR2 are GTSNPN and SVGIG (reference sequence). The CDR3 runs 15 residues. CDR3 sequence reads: CAWSLPGGGTDTQYF. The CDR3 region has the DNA TGTGCCTGGAGTTTGCCGGGGGGGGGCACAGATACGCAGTATTTT. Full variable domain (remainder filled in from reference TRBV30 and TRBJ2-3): SQTIHQWPATLVQPVGSPLSLECTVEGTSNPNLYWYRQAAGRGLQLLFYSVGIGQISSEVPQNLSASRPQDRQFILSSKKLLLSDSGFYLCAWSLPGGGTDTQYFGPGTRLTVL.

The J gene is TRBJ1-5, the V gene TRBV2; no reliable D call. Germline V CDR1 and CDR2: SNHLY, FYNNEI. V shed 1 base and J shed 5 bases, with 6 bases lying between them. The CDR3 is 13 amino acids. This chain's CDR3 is CASSEEWDQPQHF. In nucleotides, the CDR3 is TGTGCCAGCAGTGAAGAGTGGGATCAGCCCCAGCATTTT.

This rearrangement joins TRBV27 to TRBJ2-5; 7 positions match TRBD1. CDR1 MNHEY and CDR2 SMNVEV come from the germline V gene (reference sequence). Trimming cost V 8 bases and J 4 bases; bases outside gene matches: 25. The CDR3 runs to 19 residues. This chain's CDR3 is CASFPQTGLKTGLGETQYF. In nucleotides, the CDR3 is TGTGCCAGCTTCCCCCAGACAGGGTTGAAGACTGGGTTGGGAGAGACCCAGTACTTC.

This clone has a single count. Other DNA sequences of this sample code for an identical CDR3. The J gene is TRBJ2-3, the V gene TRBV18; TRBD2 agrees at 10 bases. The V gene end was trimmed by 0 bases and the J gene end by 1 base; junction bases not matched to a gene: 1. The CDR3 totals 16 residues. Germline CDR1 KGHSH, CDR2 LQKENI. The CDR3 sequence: CASSPPLAGGTDTQYF. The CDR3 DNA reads TGTGCCAGCTCACCACCGCTAGCGGGAGGCACAGATACGCAGTATTTT.

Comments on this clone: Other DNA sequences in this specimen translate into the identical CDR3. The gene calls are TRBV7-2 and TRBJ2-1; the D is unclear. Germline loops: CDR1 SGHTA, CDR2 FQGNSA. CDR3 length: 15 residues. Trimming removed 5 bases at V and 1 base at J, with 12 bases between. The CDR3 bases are TGTGCCAGCAGCCTATCGACGGGTTCCTACAATGAGCAGTTCTTC. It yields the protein CASSLSTGSYNEQFF.

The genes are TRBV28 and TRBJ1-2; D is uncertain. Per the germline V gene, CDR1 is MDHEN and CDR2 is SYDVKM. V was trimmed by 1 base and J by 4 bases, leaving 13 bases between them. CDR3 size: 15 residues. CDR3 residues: CASSLSTLLSYGYTF. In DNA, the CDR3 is TGTGCCAGCAGTTTATCCACCCTCCTGAGCTATGGCTACACCTTC.

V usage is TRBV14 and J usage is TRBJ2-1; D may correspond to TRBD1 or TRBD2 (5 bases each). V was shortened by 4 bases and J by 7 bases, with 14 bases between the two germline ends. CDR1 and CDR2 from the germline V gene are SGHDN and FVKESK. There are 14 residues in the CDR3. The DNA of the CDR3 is TGTGCCAGCAGCCTAACCGTGGGACGGAATGAGCAGTTCTTC. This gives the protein CASSLTVGRNEQFF.

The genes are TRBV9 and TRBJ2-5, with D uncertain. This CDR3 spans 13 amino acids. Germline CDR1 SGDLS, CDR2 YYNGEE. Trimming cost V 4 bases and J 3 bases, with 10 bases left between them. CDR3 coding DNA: TGTGCCAGCAGCAATGGGCAGGAAGAGACCCAGTACTTC. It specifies CASSNGQEETQYF.